These 9 T cell receptor beta chains originate from one sample sequenced in a study of CD8 T cells in ankylosing spondylitis. From the 5' RACE reads, TCRdb called clonotypes with MiXCR, one entry per CDR3 protein. The sample holds about 250,000 distinct CDR3 sequences, 32% seen once. Source material: blood, either unsorted or a sorted T cell fraction (not recorded which). The receptors come from a male donor with ankylosing spondylitis or in good health (not recorded which).

This chain links TRBV7-8 with TRBJ2-1; 7 bases agree with TRBD1. J was trimmed by 6 bases and V by 3 bases; bases with no gene match: 11. The CDR3 is made up of 16 amino acids. Germline V gene data show CDR1 as SGHVS and CDR2 as FQNEAQ. Here the CDR3 DNA reads TGTGCCAGCAGCTTTCGACGGGGACAGTTGCGCAATGAGCAGTTCTTC. This encodes CASSFRRGQLRNEQFF.

The rearrangement links TRBV12-3 or TRBV12-4 to TRBJ1-1, with D perhaps matching TRBD1 (5 bases). V dropped 6 bases and J dropped 9 bases, with 17 bases sitting between them. The CDR3 runs 13 residues. CDR3: CASREPGARKAFF. CDR3 bases: TGTGCCAGCAGAGAACCCGGGGCCCGGAAAGCTTTCTTT.

V usage is TRBV11-2 and J usage is TRBJ2-7, with D perhaps TRBD1 or TRBD2 (5 bases each). The germline V gene encodes CDR1 SGHAT and CDR2 FQNNGV. The ends were cut back, 3 bases at V and 2 bases at J, with 8 bases in the middle. The CDR3 extends over 13 amino acids. The CDR3: CASSLGETYEQYF. The CDR3 bases are TGTGCCAGCAGCTTGGGGGAAACCTACGAGCAGTACTTC.

This clonotype was observed a handful of times. CDR3 amino acids: CASSRSGQGNTEAFF. The CDR3 bases are TGTGCCAGCAGTCGTTCCGGACAGGGGAACACTGAAGCTTTCTTT. J is TRBJ1-1 and V is TRBV6-1, with TRBD1 matching over 8 bases. The ends lost 5 bases at V and 1 base at J; junction bases unmatched: 6. Per germline, CDR1 MNHNS and CDR2 SASEGT. The CDR3 length is 15 residues.

This clonotype came up once. The V and J genes are TRBV9 and TRBJ1-4; no clear D gene. Germline lookup yields CDR1 SGDLS and CDR2 YYNGEE. This CDR3 contains 16 residues. V was trimmed by 0 bases and J by 5 bases, leaving 14 bases between them. For the CDR3, the DNA is TGTGCCAGCAGCGTAGGCTTGGCAGCAAGAAATGAAAAACTGTTTTTT. It encodes CASSVGLAARNEKLFF.

A few counts support this clonotype. The chain links TRBV6-1 to TRBJ1-6; 7 nucleotides line up with TRBD1. The CDR3 extends over 14 amino acids. Germline trimming cut 5 bases from V and 6 bases from J; bases unmatched to any gene: 4. Looked up from germline, CDR1 is MNHNS and CDR2 is SASEGT. The DNA for the CDR3 is TGTGCCAGCAGTAGGCAGGGGGTTAATTCACCCCTCCACTTT. This sequence encodes CASSRQGVNSPLHF.

This clonotype was counted once. The chain recombines TRBV6-1 with TRBJ2-7, with D unresolved. This CDR3 region has 15 residues. V dropped 5 bases and J dropped 2 bases, with 16 bases sitting between them. In germline, CDR1 is MNHNS, CDR2 SASEGT. CDR3 loop: CASSPIPGSTYEQYF. The CDR3 DNA sequence: TGTGCCAGCAGTCCAATTCCGGGTTCTACCTACGAGCAGTACTTC.

This clonotype appeared a few times. The J gene is TRBJ2-2, the V gene TRBV12-3 or TRBV12-4, with no clear D. The V and J ends lost 7 bases and 2 bases respectively, with 5 bases between them. The CDR3 loop spans 12 amino acids. This chain's CDR3 is CASTANTGELFF. The CDR3 bases are TGTGCCAGCACCGCTAACACCGGGGAGCTGTTTTTT.

The chain carries TRBV10-3 and TRBJ2-3; D ambiguous. The CDR3 runs to 15 residues. Trimming took 2 bases from V and 0 from J, leaving 9 bases between them. CDR1 is ENHRY, CDR2 SYGVKD, per germline. CDR3 DNA sequence: TGTGCCATCAGTGAGGTGACGACTAGCACAGATACGCAGTATTTT. Its protein is CAISEVTTSTDTQYF.